This is a list of T cell receptor beta chains from one sample in a study of T cell changes during pregnancy in multiple sclerosis. The protocol was immunoSEQ multiplex PCR, while the TCRdb copy is restricted to in-frame clones and leaves out a portion. The table has about 44,000 clones, 80% to 90% seen once. The starting material was CD4+ T cells from peripheral blood mononuclear cells, obtained after pregnancy. The receptor source for this set is a female donor with multiple sclerosis, enrolled in a pregnancy study. Each CDR3 is given with its conserved first and last residue. The order of the fields is clone size, J gene, D gene, V gene, CDR3 DNA, CDR3 protein. The D gene is left open where the match is weak. Clone size appears in some rows only: once, few, many, or a class for an expanded clone.

-,TRBJ1-3,TRBD1,TRBV10-1,TGCGCCAGCAGTGACGGGACAGAAAACCGAAACACCATATATTTT,CASSDGTENRNTIYF
-,TRBJ1-1,-,TRBV5-6,TGTGCCAGCAGCTTTACATCAATCGCCACTGAAGCTTTCTTT,CASSFTSIATEAFF
-,TRBJ1-2,-,TRBV7-2,TGTGCCAGCAGCTTAGGTGTCGGGGGTTGGGGTGGCTACACCTTC,CASSLGVGGWGGYTF
-,TRBJ2-1,TRBD2,TRBV19,TGTGCCAGTAGTGGGCGACTAGCGGAGAGGTGGGATGAGCAGTTCTTC,CASSGRLAERWDEQFF
-,TRBJ2-7,TRBD2,TRBV6-5,TGTGCCAGCAGTCCCGGGACTAGCTCCCGCGAGCAGTACTTC,CASSPGTSSREQYF
-,TRBJ2-7,-,TRBV11-2,TGTGCCAGCAGCCCCCAGGGCACAGGGTCCGAGCAGTACTTC,CASSPQGTGSEQYF
-,TRBJ2-2,-,TRBV4-3,TGCGCCAGCAGCCAAGAAACAGTTGGGTTCGCGAACACCGGGGAGCTGTTTTTT,CASSQETVGFANTGELFF
-,TRBJ2-7,TRBD2,TRBV11-2,TGTGCCAGCAGCTTGGAAGAGGGAGGGGTGATCGAGCAGTACTTC,CASSLEEGGVIEQYF
once,TRBJ1-4,-,TRBV27,TGTGCCAGCAGTTTATTGGGGGCATTTAATGAAAAACTGTTTTTT,CASSLLGAFNEKLFF
few,TRBJ2-1,-,TRBV19,TGTGCCAGTACCCTCGATGGGGGCTGGGGGATTAGGCCGAGCTCCTACAATGAGCAGTTCTTC,CASTLDGGWGIRPSSYNEQFF
-,TRBJ2-3,TRBD2,TRBV30,TGTGCCTGGAGTGTGGGACTAGTAGATACGCAGTATTTT,CAWSVGLVDTQYF
-,TRBJ2-2,TRBD2,TRBV5-1,TGCGCCAGCAGCTCGACTAGCGGGAGGGCCCCCGGGGAGCTGTTTTTT,CASSSTSGRAPGELFF
-,TRBJ2-1,-,TRBV4-2,TGTGCCAGCAGCCAGAGCGGTTCATACAATGAGCAGTTCTTC,CASSQSGSYNEQFF
-,TRBJ1-1,-,TRBV29-1,TGCAGCGCCCTACACACTGAAGCTTTCTTT,CSALHTEAFF
-,TRBJ2-1,TRBD2,TRBV2,TGTGCCAGCAACGAGCGGGAGAAGAGCTCCTACAATGAGCAGTTCTTC,CASNEREKSSYNEQFF
-,TRBJ2-3,TRBD2,TRBV6-5,TGTGCCAGCAGCTTGGGGGGGAAAAGCACAGATACGCAGTATTTT,CASSLGGKSTDTQYF
-,TRBJ2-7,TRBD1,TRBV11-2,TGTGCCAGCAGCTTGCCATGGGACAGGGATTACGAGCAGTACTTC,CASSLPWDRDYEQYF
-,TRBJ1-5,-,TRBV28,TGTGCCAGCAGTCAACAGGGATTGGGCAATCAGCCCCAGCATTTT,CASSQQGLGNQPQHF
-,TRBJ1-1,TRBD1,TRBV18,TGTGCCAGCTCACCTAAACAGGGGGCGCTGGGCACTGAAGCTTTCTTT,CASSPKQGALGTEAFF
-,TRBJ2-1,-,TRBV7-9,TGTGCCAGCAGCGAGCAGGGTTACGGCAGTGAGCAGTTCTTC,CASSEQGYGSEQFF
-,TRBJ1-1,-,TRBV11-2,TGTGCCAGCAGCTTACAGGGTAACACTGAAGCTTTCTTT,CASSLQGNTEAFF
-,TRBJ1-4,-,TRBV28,TGTGCCAGCAAAGTCCCAGGGACTAATGAAAAACTGTTTTTT,CASKVPGTNEKLFF
-,TRBJ2-1,-,TRBV2,TGTGCCAGCAGTGAGGGCGTCTACAATGAGCAGTTCTTC,CASSEGVYNEQFF
-,TRBJ2-3,-,TRBV2,TGTGCCAGCAGTGGCGCTTCAGATACGCAGTATTTT,CASSGASDTQYF
-,TRBJ1-5,-,TRBV2,TGTGCCAGCAGCGACAGACGGGGAGGCAGCAATCAGCCCCAGCATTTT,CASSDRRGGSNQPQHF
-,TRBJ2-7,-,TRBV19,TGTGCCAGTAGTTCCCAGTACGAGCAGTACTTC,CASSSQYEQYF
-,TRBJ2-7,TRBD1,TRBV5-4,TGTGCCAGCAGCCTCGGACAGGGAAGCTCCTACGAGCAGTACTTC,CASSLGQGSSYEQYF
-,TRBJ2-1,TRBD2,TRBV5-1,TGCGCCAGCAGCCAACCGGGACTAGCGGGAGTATACGAGCAGTTCTTC,CASSQPGLAGVYEQFF
-,TRBJ2-3,-,TRBV30,TGTGCCTGGAGTGGGCTGCCGATAGATACGCAGTATTTT,CAWSGLPIDTQYF
-,TRBJ2-5,-,TRBV18,TGTGCCAGCTCACCCAGCGACCAAGGAACCCAGTACTTC,CASSPSDQGTQYF
-,TRBJ2-3,-,TRBV5-1,TGCGCCAGCAGCTTGCTGGGGGGAGGAGATACGCAGTATTTT,CASSLLGGGDTQYF
-,TRBJ2-5,-,TRBV7-9,TGTGCCAGCAGCTCCTGGGGGCTAGCCGAGCGGGAGACCCAGTACTTC,CASSSWGLAERETQYF
medium-sized,TRBJ1-1,TRBD1,TRBV5-1,TGCGCCAGCCAGGGGGGCACAGGGAACACTGAAGCTTTCTTT,CASQGGTGNTEAFF
-,TRBJ1-5,-,TRBV7-2,TGTGCCAGCAGCCAGGGGCCACTCCAGCATTTT,CASSQGPLQHF
-,TRBJ2-2,-,TRBV5-1,TGCGCCAGCAGCTTGGAACGACTAGTTTCTACCGGGGAGCTGTTTTTT,CASSLERLVSTGELFF